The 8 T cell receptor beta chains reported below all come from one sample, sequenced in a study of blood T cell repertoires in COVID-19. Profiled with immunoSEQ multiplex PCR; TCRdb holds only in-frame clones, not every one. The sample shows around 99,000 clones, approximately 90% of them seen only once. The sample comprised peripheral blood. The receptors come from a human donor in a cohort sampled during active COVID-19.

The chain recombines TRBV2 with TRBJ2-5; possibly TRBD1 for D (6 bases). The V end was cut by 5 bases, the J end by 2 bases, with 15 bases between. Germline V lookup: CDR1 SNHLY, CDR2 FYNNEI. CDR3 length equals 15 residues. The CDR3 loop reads CASSRDTQGQETQYF. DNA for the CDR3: TGTGCCAGCAGTCGGGACACCCAGGGGCAAGAGACCCAGTACTTC.

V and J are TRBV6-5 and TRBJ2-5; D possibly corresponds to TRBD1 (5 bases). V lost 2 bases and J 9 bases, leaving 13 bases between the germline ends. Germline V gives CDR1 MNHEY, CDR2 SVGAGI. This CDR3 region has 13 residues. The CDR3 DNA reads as TGTGCCAGCAGTTACGGCGGAGTAGGGGCCCAGTACTTC. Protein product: CASSYGGVGAQYF.

The chain's CDR3 is CASSPSGVRGSSYNEQFF. Here the CDR3 DNA reads TGTGCCAGTAGCCCCAGCGGTGTGAGGGGGAGCTCCTACAATGAGCAGTTCTTC. This chain links TRBV19 with TRBJ2-1; a possible D gene is TRBD1 (6 bases). The CDR3 totals 18 residues. V was shortened by 6 bases and J by 0 bases, with 21 bases between the two germline ends. The germline gives CDR1 LNHDA, CDR2 SQIVND (reference sequence).

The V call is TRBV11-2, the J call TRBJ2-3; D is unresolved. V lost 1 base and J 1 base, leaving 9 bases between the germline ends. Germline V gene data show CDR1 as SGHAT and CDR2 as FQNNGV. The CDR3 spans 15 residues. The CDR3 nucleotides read TGTGCCAGCAGCTTAGGCCCGGTCGGCACAGATACGCAGTATTTT. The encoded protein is CASSLGPVGTDTQYF.

Here the CDR3 reads CASSSYTGELFF. CDR3 DNA sequence: TGTGCCAGCAGCTCCTACACCGGGGAGCTGTTTTTT. V is TRBV7-3 and J is TRBJ2-2; D gene unclear. V was pared by 4 bases and J by 3 bases, with 3 bases between. Germline V gives CDR1 SGHTA, CDR2 FQGTGA. The CDR3 length is 12 residues.

CDR3 DNA: TGTGCCAGCAGCGACAGCGTGAGTATCTCTGGGGCCAACGTCCTGACTTTC. This sequence encodes CASSDSVSISGANVLTF. V is TRBV4-2 and J is TRBJ2-6; D may be TRBD1 (5 bases). The CDR3 contains 17 residues. Germline loops: CDR1 LGHNA, CDR2 YNFKEQ. With 5 bases removed from V and 0 bases from J, the gap between germline ends came to 14 bases.

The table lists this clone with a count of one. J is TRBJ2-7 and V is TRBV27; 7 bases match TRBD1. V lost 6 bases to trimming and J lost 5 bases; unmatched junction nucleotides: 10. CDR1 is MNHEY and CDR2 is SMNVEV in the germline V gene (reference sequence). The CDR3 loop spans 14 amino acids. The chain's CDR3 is CASSSTGNLHEQYF. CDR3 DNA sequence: TGTGCCAGCAGCTCGACAGGGAATCTCCACGAGCAGTACTTC.

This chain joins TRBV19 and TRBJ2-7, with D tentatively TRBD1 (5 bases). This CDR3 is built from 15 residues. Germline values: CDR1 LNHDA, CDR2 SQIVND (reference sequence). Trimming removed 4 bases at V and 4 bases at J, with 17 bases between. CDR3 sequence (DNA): TGTGCCAGTAGTACGACAGCCCGACAGTTTTACGAGCAGTACTTC. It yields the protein CASSTTARQFYEQYF. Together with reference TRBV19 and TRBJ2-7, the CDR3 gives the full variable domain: DGGITQSPKYLFRKEGQNVTLSCEQNLNHDAMYWYRQDPGQGLRLIYYSQIVNDFQKGDIAEGYSVSREKKESFPLTVTSAQKNPTAFYLCASSTTARQFYEQYFGPGTRLTVT.